What follows are 30 T cell receptor beta chains derived from one specimen sequenced in a study of identical twins (dated by TCRdb to about 2016). Library preparation employed 5' RACE. The instrument was an Illumina HiSeq 2000. TCRdb reanalyzed the raw reads on its own, using fastp at Q25 for trimming and MiXCR for clone calling, and kept in-frame beta chains. All rows with the same CDR3 protein become a single entry with the most common DNA and genes. This sample is represented by a few hundred thousand distinct CDR3 sequences; around 9.6% of them were singletons. Jointly, the top ten make up approximately 3% of the sample. This sample also appeared in a second study, on yellow fever vaccine responses in identical twins.

The source material was PBMCs. Receptors were obtained from a young woman in good health.

This clonotype has just a few counts. CDR3 amino acids: CASSYRGVYEQYF. The CDR3 DNA reads as TGTGCCAGCAGCTACAGGGGAGTGTACGAGCAGTACTTC. The genes are TRBV7-9 and TRBJ2-7; 7 bases are a match to TRBD1. V gave up 4 bases and J gave up 4 bases; unmatched junction bases: 4. This CDR3 region has 13 residues. Germline lookup yields CDR1 SEHNR and CDR2 FQNEAQ (reference sequence).

The rearrangement joins TRBV5-1 to TRBJ2-1, with TRBD2 identical over 9 bases. The CDR3 sequence is 15 residues long. V dropped 1 base and J dropped 6; count of bases not matched to a gene: 5. Per germline, CDR1 SGHRS and CDR2 YFSETQ. Here the CDR3 DNA reads TGCGCCAGCAGCTTGCAAATAGCGGGGGTCAATGAGCAGTTCTTC. Translation gives CASSLQIAGVNEQFF.

The rearrangement links TRBV7-2 to TRBJ2-3; D tentatively reads TRBD1 or TRBD2 (5 bases each). The CDR3 runs to 14 residues. Germline V gives CDR1 SGHTA, CDR2 FQGNSA. Trimming shortened V by 10 bases and J by 0 bases, and 14 bases separated the two germline ends. CDR3 DNA sequence: TGTGCCACCCATTTGTGGGGGAGCACAGATACGCAGTATTTT. Amino acid sequence: CATHLWGSTDTQYF.

This clonotype was detected ten times or more. The chain joins TRBV20-1 to TRBJ2-3; D call uncertain. The V and J ends lost 0 bases and 3 bases respectively, with 19 bases between them. Germline CDR1 DFQATT, CDR2 SNEGSKA (reference sequence). The CDR3 has 17 amino acids. The CDR3: CSARDDKQSPSTDTQYF. CDR3 nucleotide sequence: TGCAGTGCTAGAGATGATAAGCAGTCCCCTTCTACAGATACGCAGTATTTT.

This clonotype has a count of ten or more. The CDR3 reads CSARDPRGHGNEQFF. Here the CDR3 DNA reads TGCAGTGCTAGAGATCCCCGGGGCCATGGCAATGAGCAGTTCTTC. The V and J genes are TRBV20-1 and TRBJ2-1; D tentatively fits TRBD1 or TRBD2 (5 bases each). The CDR3 runs 15 residues. Trimming removed 0 bases from V and 6 bases from J, with 15 bases in between. Per the germline V gene, CDR1 is DFQATT and CDR2 is SNEGSKA (reference sequence).

There are many counts of this clonotype. The chain uses TRBV6-5 and TRBJ2-7; 7 bases line up with TRBD2. The CDR3 sequence is 16 residues long. V dropped 0 bases and J dropped 2; count of bases not matched to a gene: 7. The V gene's germline CDR1 is MNHEY and CDR2 SVGAGI. CDR3 sequence: CASSYSSKRGAYEQYF. The CDR3 DNA reads as TGTGCCAGCAGTTACTCGTCTAAGCGGGGCGCCTACGAGCAGTACTTC.

This clonotype showed up just a few times. The V gene is TRBV15, the J gene TRBJ2-7; TRBD2 matches 9 bases. V gave up 0 bases and J gave up 6 bases; unmatched junction bases: 3. CDR1 is LNHNV, CDR2 YYDKDF, per germline (reference sequence). The CDR3 is 14 residues long. The CDR3 sequence is CATSREREGREQYF. The CDR3 DNA sequence: TGTGCCACCAGCAGAGAGCGGGAGGGCCGCGAGCAGTACTTC. Together with reference TRBV15 and TRBJ2-7, the CDR3 gives the full variable domain: DAMVIQNPRYQVTQFGKPVTLSCSQTLNHNVMYWYQQKSSQAPKLLFHYYDKDFNNEADTPDNFQSRRPNTSFCFLDIRSPGLGDTAMYLCATSREREGREQYFGPGTRLTVT.

This clonotype was found a few times. The V gene is TRBV7-2, the J gene TRBJ2-1, with D unclear. From germline, CDR1 is SGHTA and CDR2 FQGNSA. The CDR3 sequence is 15 residues long. Trimming cost V 3 bases and J 3 bases, with 12 bases left between them. This CDR3 is CASSFSRTIYNEQFF. The DNA of the CDR3 is TGTGCCAGCAGCTTCAGCAGGACGATCTACAATGAGCAGTTCTTC.

J is TRBJ1-1 and V is TRBV2, with 8 bases fitting TRBD1. The CDR3 spans 15 residues. Trimming removed 6 bases from V and 4 bases from J; junction bases left unmatched: 10. The germline V gene encodes CDR1 SNHLY and CDR2 FYNNEI. DNA for the CDR3: TGTGCCAGCAGCCCCGGACAGGGATTGGTCACTGAAGCTTTCTTT. This encodes CASSPGQGLVTEAFF. The full variable domain, completed using reference TRBV2 and TRBJ1-1, is EPEVTQTPSHQVTQMGQEVILRCVPISNHLYFYWYRQILGQKVEFLVSFYNNEISEKSEIFDDQFSVERPDGSNFTLKIRSTKLEDSAMYFCASSPGQGLVTEAFFGQGTRLTVV.

Many counts were recorded for this clonotype. The genes are TRBV6-5 and TRBJ2-2, with D tentatively TRBD2 (5 bases). The V gene's germline CDR1 is MNHEY and CDR2 SVGAGI. V dropped 11 bases and J dropped 4 bases, with 5 bases sitting between them. There are 10 residues in the CDR3. CDR3 in DNA: TGTGCCGGACTCACCGGGGAGCTGTTTTTT. This codes for CAGLTGELFF.

This clonotype has just a few counts. The chain has TRBV25-1 and TRBJ2-7; D gene ambiguous. The CDR3 runs to 12 residues. The V end was cut by 9 bases, the J end by 1 base, with 10 bases between. CDR1 is MGHDK and CDR2 is SYGVNS in the germline V gene. The CDR3 is CASRSTSYEQYF. Written as DNA, the CDR3 is TGTGCCAGTCGCTCGACGTCCTACGAGCAGTACTTC.

This clonotype has more than one count but fewer than ten. The CDR3 DNA reads as TGTGCCAGTACTAGCAAACCAGGGGCAGATACGCAGTATTTT. It yields the protein CASTSKPGADTQYF. The genes are TRBV7-2 and TRBJ2-3, with D perhaps given as TRBD1 or TRBD2 (6 bases each). V shed 9 bases and J shed 4 bases, with 17 bases lying between them. This CDR3 has 14 residues. Looked up from germline, CDR1 is SGHTA and CDR2 is FQGNSA.

V and J are TRBV2 and TRBJ1-2, with TRBD1 matching over 9 bases. V trimming: 3 bases; J trimming: 0 bases; junction bases outside the gene matches: 8. The CDR3 length is 17 residues. Germline V gives CDR1 SNHLY, CDR2 FYNNEI. CDR3: CASSEDRGIWTNYGYTF. In DNA, the CDR3 is TGTGCCAGCAGTGAGGACAGGGGAATTTGGACTAACTATGGCTACACCTTC.

There are a few counts of this clonotype. The genes are TRBV12-3 or TRBV12-4 and TRBJ1-2; D gene uncertain. With 4 bases removed from V and 5 bases from J, the gap between germline ends came to 11 bases. CDR3 length: 13 amino acids. CDR3 sequence: CASSSGRIYGYTF. The CDR3 region has the DNA TGTGCCAGCAGTTCCGGACGGATTTATGGCTACACCTTC.

J is TRBJ1-3 and V is TRBV6-1, with D uncertain. Germline CDR1 and CDR2: MNHNS and SASEGT. This CDR3 is 14 amino acids long. Trimming pared 7 bases from V and 1 base from J, leaving 11 bases between. The CDR3 loop is CASTQILSGNTIYF. In DNA form, the CDR3 reads TGTGCCAGCACTCAGATCCTTTCTGGAAACACCATATATTTT.

This clonotype has just a few counts. The rearrangement uses TRBV29-1 and TRBJ2-5, with D possibly TRBD1 on 6 matching bases. V was trimmed by 0 bases and J by 0 bases, leaving 11 bases between them. Germline-derived CDR1 and CDR2 are SQVTM and ANQGSEA. CDR3 length: 15 residues. CDR3 in DNA: TGCAGCGTTGAAGATACGAACAGGGACCAAGAGACCCAGTACTTC. Its protein product is CSVEDTNRDQETQYF.

This clonotype was seen repeatedly, ten times or more. The gene calls are TRBV5-1 and TRBJ2-7; 8 bases align to TRBD1. Germline assignment: CDR1 SGHRS and CDR2 YFSETQ. The CDR3 runs to 13 residues. Unmatched junction bases numbered 3, after V lost 4 bases and J lost 3 bases. The DNA for the CDR3 is TGCGCCAGCAGCACCGGACAGGGCTACGAGCAGTACTTC. As protein: CASSTGQGYEQYF.

This clonotype was counted ten times or more. The chain links TRBV29-1 to TRBJ1-3, with D perhaps TRBD1 (5 bases). The CDR3 contains 14 residues. Per germline, CDR1 SQVTM and CDR2 ANQGSEA. V was pared by 4 bases and J by 3 bases, with 13 bases between. CDR3 region: CSVAFGQGGNTIYF. Here the CDR3 DNA reads TGCAGCGTTGCGTTCGGGCAGGGTGGAAACACCATATATTTT.

This chain links TRBV20-1 with TRBJ2-7; no firm D call. Germline V gene lookup returns CDR1 DFQATT and CDR2 SNEGSKA (reference sequence). The CDR3 contains 12 residues. Trimming removed 7 bases from V and 0 bases from J, with 10 bases in between. The CDR3 sequence: CSVWTGSYEQYF. The CDR3 nucleotides are TGCAGTGTTTGGACGGGCTCCTACGAGCAGTACTTC.

The V gene is TRBV30, the J gene TRBJ2-1, with a weak D call TRBD2 (5 bases). Germline CDR1 reads GTSNPN; CDR2 reads SVGIG (reference sequence). Trimming removed 1 base from V and 10 bases from J, with 11 bases in between. The CDR3 is 12 amino acids. The CDR3 here is CAWSARGGEQFF. CDR3 in DNA: TGTGCCTGGAGTGCCCGGGGTGGCGAGCAGTTCTTC.

This clonotype has only a few counts. J is TRBJ2-7 and V is TRBV29-1; possible D gene TRBD1, 5 bases. The CDR3 covers 13 residues. Germline V gene data show CDR1 as SQVTM and CDR2 as ANQGSEA. The V end lost 3 bases, the J end lost 3 bases, and 12 bases lay between the germline ends. The CDR3 here is CSVDTGSVYEQYF. The CDR3 nucleotides read TGCAGCGTTGACACAGGCTCCGTCTACGAGCAGTACTTC.

There are many counts of this clonotype. V usage is TRBV9 and J usage is TRBJ2-3; TRBD1 is a possible D gene (6 bases). The V gene lost 2 bases and the J gene lost 4 bases, with 8 bases spanning the gap. Germline V lookup: CDR1 SGDLS, CDR2 YYNGEE. The CDR3 is made up of 13 amino acids. This chain's CDR3 is CASSVTGSDTQYF. CDR3 sequence (DNA): TGTGCCAGCAGCGTTACAGGGTCAGATACGCAGTATTTT.

On this clonotype: A much larger clone is a single base away; this may be a read error. The rearrangement links TRBV6-2 or TRBV6-3 to TRBJ2-3, with 8 bases aligning to TRBD2. The CDR3 runs 14 residues. J lost 4 bases, V lost 2 bases, and 2 bases had no gene match. Germline CDR1 is MNHEY and CDR2 is SVGEGT. This CDR3 reads CASSYGGRSDTQYF. In nucleotides, the CDR3 is TGTGCCAGCAGTTACGGCGGGAGGTCAGATACGCAGTATTTT.

The chain has TRBV5-1 and TRBJ2-5; D is perhaps TRBD1 (6 bases). V was cut by 4 bases and J by 2 bases, with 15 bases left in between. Germline-derived CDR1 and CDR2 are SGHRS and YFSETQ. The CDR3 consists of 15 residues. DNA of the CDR3: TGCGCCAGCAGCGGGGGCTCTAGGTCTCAAGAGACCCAGTACTTC. Amino acids: CASSGGSRSQETQYF. Full variable domain (missing parts from reference TRBV5-1 and TRBJ2-5): KAGVTQTPRYLIKTRGQQVTLSCSPISGHRSVSWYQQTPGQGLQFLFEYFSETQRNKGNFPGRFSGRQFSNSRSEMNVSTLELGDSALYLCASSGGSRSQETQYFGPGTRLLVL.

This clonotype was counted ten times or more. The chain joins TRBV12-3 or TRBV12-4 to TRBJ1-5; D remains ambiguous. V lost 6 bases, J lost 7 bases, and 10 bases lay in between. The CDR3 runs 12 residues. This CDR3 reads CASSFGKQPQHF. The CDR3 DNA is TGTGCCAGCAGCTTTGGGAAGCAGCCCCAGCATTTT.

V and J are TRBV7-2 and TRBJ2-6; 8 bases are a match to TRBD1. This CDR3 comprises 15 residues. In germline, CDR1 is SGHTA, CDR2 FQGNSA. J lost 4 bases, V lost 5 bases, and 4 bases had no gene match. This chain's CDR3 is CASSPTGGGANVLTF. CDR3 in DNA: TGTGCCAGCAGCCCCACAGGGGGGGGGGCCAACGTCCTGACTTTC. Drawing the rest from reference TRBV7-2 and TRBJ2-6, the complete variable domain is GAGVSQSPSNKVTEKGKDVELRCDPISGHTALYWYRQSLGQGLEFLIYFQGNSAPDKSGLPSDRFSAERTGGSVSTLTIQRTQQEDSAVYLCASSPTGGGANVLTFGAGSRLTVL.

This clonotype was seen a handful of times. This rearrangement joins TRBV9 to TRBJ2-1; no firm D call. The CDR3 contains 11 residues. The germline V gene has CDR1 SGDLS and CDR2 YYNGEE. Trimming stripped 0 bases from V and 8 bases from J, with 3 bases between. The CDR3 sequence: CASSVEHEQFF. DNA for the CDR3: TGTGCCAGCAGCGTAGAACATGAGCAGTTCTTC.

This clonotype has just a few counts. This chain connects TRBV29-1 to TRBJ2-5; 9 nucleotides align to TRBD1. The V segment lost 7 bases and the J segment 5 bases; nucleotides outside the gene matches: 5. Germline lookup yields CDR1 SQVTM and CDR2 ANQGSEA. This CDR3 is built from 12 residues. The CDR3 here is CSADRGYETQYF. CDR3 coding DNA: TGCAGCGCCGACAGGGGGTATGAGACCCAGTACTTC. Full variable domain (missing parts from reference TRBV29-1 and TRBJ2-5): SAVISQKPSRDICQRGTSLTIQCQVDSQVTMMFWYRQQPGQSLTLIATANQGSEATYESGFVIDKFPISRPNLTFSTLTVSNMSPEDSSIYLCSADRGYETQYFGPGTRLLVL.

This clonotype was seen a handful of times. This chain connects TRBV29-1 to TRBJ2-7; maybe TRBD2 (5 bases). The CDR3 is 11 residues long. Looked up from germline, CDR1 is SQVTM and CDR2 is ANQGSEA. Trimming stripped 6 bases from V and 3 bases from J, with 9 bases between. The CDR3 protein is CSVGSYYEQYF. The CDR3 bases are TGCAGCGTGGGGAGCTACTACGAGCAGTACTTC.

This clonotype was counted at least ten times. The V and J genes are TRBV4-1 and TRBJ1-6; 7 positions agree with TRBD1. This CDR3 is built from 14 residues. Germline V gene lookup returns CDR1 MGHRA and CDR2 YSYEKL. V lost 4 bases to trimming and J lost 11 bases; unmatched junction nucleotides: 8. CDR3 bases: TGCGCCAGCAGCCTACTATTACAGGGGACACCCCTCCACTTT. This translates into CASSLLLQGTPLHF.